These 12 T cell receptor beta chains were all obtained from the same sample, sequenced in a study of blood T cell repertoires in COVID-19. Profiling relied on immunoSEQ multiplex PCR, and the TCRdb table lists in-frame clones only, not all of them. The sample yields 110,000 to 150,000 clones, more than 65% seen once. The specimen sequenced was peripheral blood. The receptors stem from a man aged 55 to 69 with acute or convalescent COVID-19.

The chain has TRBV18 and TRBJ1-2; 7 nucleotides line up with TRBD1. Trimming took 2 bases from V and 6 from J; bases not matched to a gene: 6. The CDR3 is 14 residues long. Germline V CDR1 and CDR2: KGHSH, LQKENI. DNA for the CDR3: TGTGCCAGCTCACCAACACAGGGACAGCATGGCTACACCTTC. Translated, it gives CASSPTQGQHGYTF.

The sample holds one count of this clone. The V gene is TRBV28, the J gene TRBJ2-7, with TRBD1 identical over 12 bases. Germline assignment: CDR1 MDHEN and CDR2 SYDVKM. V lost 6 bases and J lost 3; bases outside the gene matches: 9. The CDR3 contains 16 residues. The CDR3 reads CASSLPGTGGVYEQYF. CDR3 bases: TGTGCCAGCAGCCTACCCGGGACAGGGGGCGTCTACGAGCAGTACTTC. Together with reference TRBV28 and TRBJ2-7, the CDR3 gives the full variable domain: DVKVTQSSRYLVKRTGEKVFLECVQDMDHENMFWYRQDPGLGLRLIYFSYDVKMKEKGDIPEGYSVSREKKERFSLILESASTNQTSMYLCASSLPGTGGVYEQYFGPGTRLTVT.

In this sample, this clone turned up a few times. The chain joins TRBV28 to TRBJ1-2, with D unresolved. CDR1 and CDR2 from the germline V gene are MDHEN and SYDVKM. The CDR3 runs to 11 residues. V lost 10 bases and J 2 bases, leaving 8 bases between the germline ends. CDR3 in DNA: TGTGCCACCCAGTCCAACTATGGCTACACCTTC. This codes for CATQSNYGYTF.

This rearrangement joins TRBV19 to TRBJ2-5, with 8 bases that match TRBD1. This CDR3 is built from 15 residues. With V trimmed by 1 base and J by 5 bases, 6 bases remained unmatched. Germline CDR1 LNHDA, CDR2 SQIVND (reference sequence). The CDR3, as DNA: TGTGCCAGTAGTATAGGCGCAGGGGGCGCTGAGACCCAGTACTTC. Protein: CASSIGAGGAETQYF.

The CDR3 DNA sequence: TGTGCCAGCAGCCAAGATATTTCGGGGGGAATAGCTTTCTTT. Translation: CASSQDISGGIAFF. V gene TRBV3-1 (or the pseudogene TRBV3-2) combines with J gene TRBJ1-1, with TRBD1 as a possible D gene (5 bases). The CDR3 totals 14 residues. Germline lookup yields CDR1 LGHDT and CDR2 YNNKEL (reference sequence). Deletions cut 0 bases from V and 10 bases from J, with 15 bases between.

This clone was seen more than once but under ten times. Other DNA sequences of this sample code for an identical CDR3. The CDR3 nucleotides read TGTGCCAGCTCACCGGGACTCCAAGAGACCCAGTACTTC. Translating it yields CASSPGLQETQYF. The chain combines TRBV18 with TRBJ2-5; TRBD2 is a possible D gene (6 bases). Trimming shortened V by 3 bases and J by 1 base, and 6 bases separated the two germline ends. CDR1 is KGHSH, CDR2 LQKENI, per germline. The CDR3 totals 13 residues.

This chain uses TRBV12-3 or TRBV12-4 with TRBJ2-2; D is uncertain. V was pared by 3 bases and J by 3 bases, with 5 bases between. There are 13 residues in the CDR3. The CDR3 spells CASSFRDTGELFF. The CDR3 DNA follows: TGTGCCAGCAGTTTCCGCGACACCGGGGAGCTGTTTTTT.

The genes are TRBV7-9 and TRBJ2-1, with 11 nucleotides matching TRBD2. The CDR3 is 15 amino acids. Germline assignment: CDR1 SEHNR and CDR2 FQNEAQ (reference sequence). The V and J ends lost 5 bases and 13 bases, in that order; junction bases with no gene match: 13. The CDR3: CASSITSGRIWGQFF. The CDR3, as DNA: TGTGCCAGCAGCATTACTAGCGGGAGAATTTGGGGACAGTTCTTC.

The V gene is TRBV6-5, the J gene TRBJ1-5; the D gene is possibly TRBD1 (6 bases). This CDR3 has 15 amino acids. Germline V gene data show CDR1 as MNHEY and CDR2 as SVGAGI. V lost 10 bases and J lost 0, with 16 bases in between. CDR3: CATSFQGYSNQPQHF. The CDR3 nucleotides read TGTGCCACCTCATTTCAGGGGTATAGCAATCAGCCCCAGCATTTT.

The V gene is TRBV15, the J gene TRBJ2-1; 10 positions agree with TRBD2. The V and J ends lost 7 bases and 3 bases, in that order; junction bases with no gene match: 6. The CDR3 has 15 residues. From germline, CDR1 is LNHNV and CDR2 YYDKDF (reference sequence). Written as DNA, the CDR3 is TGTGCCACCATTCCGGGACTAGCGAACTACAATGAGCAGTTCTTC. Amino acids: CATIPGLANYNEQFF.

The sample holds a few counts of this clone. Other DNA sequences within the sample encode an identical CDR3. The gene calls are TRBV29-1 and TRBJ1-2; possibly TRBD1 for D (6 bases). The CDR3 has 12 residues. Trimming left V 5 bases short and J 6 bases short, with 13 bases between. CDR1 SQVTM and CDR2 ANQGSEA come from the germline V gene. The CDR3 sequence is CSVPWGGDGYTF. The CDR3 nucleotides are TGCAGCGTTCCCTGGGGGGGCGATGGCTACACCTTC.

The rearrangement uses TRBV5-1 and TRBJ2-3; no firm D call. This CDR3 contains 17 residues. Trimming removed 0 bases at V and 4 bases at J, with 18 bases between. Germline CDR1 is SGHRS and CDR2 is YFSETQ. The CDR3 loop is CASSLERLGLTSDTQYF. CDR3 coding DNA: TGCGCCAGCAGCTTGGAAAGGCTGGGCTTGACGTCAGATACGCAGTATTTT.